A selection of T cell receptor beta chains follows, all from one sample in a study of cytomegalovirus exposure and HLA in healthy donors. Produced via immunoSEQ multiplex PCR; TCRdb's table is partial and in-frame only. The sample contains approximately 170,000 clones, 65% to 85% of which appear only once. The sequencing sample was made of PBMCs. The receptors here all came from a woman in her forties or fifties in good health and CMV-seropositive. The CDR3 runs from the conserved cysteine through the conserved F or W. A D gene is named only where the DNA matches it firmly. The size entry is marked missing in some rows and otherwise reads once, few, many or a size class.

v_gene	j_gene	abundance	d_gene	CDR3nt	CDR3aa
TRBV29-1	TRBJ2-1	few	TRBD2	TGCAGCGCGGGGGGGTCCTCCTACAATGAGCAGTTCTTC	CSAGGSSYNEQFF
TRBV5-1	TRBJ2-3	NA	NA	TGCGCCAGCAGCTTCTCCGGAGGAGGGGGCACAGATACGCAGTATTTT	CASSFSGGGGTDTQYF
TRBV28	TRBJ2-7	few	NA	TGTGCCAGCAAAGACGGTTTAGGAGACCTAATTAACGAGCAGTACTTC	CASKDGLGDLINEQYF
TRBV18	TRBJ1-2	NA	TRBD1	TGTGCCAGCTCACCTCCGGGACAGGGAAGAATTGGTGGCTACACCTTC	CASSPPGQGRIGGYTF
TRBV7-9	TRBJ2-7	NA	NA	TGTGCCAGCAGCTCCCCGACTAGTACGTACTTC	CASSSPTSTYF
TRBV2	TRBJ1-3	NA	TRBD1	TGTGCCAGCAGTGAAGCGACAGGGCCTGGAAACACCATATATTTT	CASSEATGPGNTIYF
TRBV18	TRBJ1-1	NA	NA	TGTGCCAGCTCACTCCGGACAGAGAACACTGAAGCTTTCTTT	CASSLRTENTEAFF
TRBV7-2	TRBJ2-5	NA	TRBD2	TGTGCCAGCAGTCGCCGGGACTATCCCGGGGAGACCCAGTACTTC	CASSRRDYPGETQYF
TRBV7-2	TRBJ2-5	NA	TRBD2	TGTGCCAGCAGCAATGAGTTAACGACTAGCGGCCAAGAGACCCAGTACTTC	CASSNELTTSGQETQYF
TRBV6-4	TRBJ2-2	NA	TRBD2	TGTGCCAGCAGTGATTCGGGAGCGGGAAACACCGGGGAGCTGTTTTTT	CASSDSGAGNTGELFF
TRBV11-1	TRBJ2-5	few	TRBD2	TGTGCCAGCAGCTTAGTGGCTAGCGGGGGGGTTGAGGAGACCCAGTACTTC	CASSLVASGGVEETQYF
TRBV9	TRBJ1-2	once	TRBD1	TGTGCCAGCAGCACCCACACAGGGGGCCCCTTTTCTGGGTCTAACACCTTC	CASSTHTGGPFSGSNTF
TRBV27	TRBJ2-2	NA	NA	TGTGCCAGCAGCCAAGACCGGGCCTGGATCCGGAGGACCGGGGAGCTGTTTTTT	CASSQDRAWIRRTGELFF
TRBV5-1	TRBJ2-3	NA	NA	TGCGCCAGCAGGTCTAGCCTTAGCACAGATACGCAGTATTTT	CASRSSLSTDTQYF
TRBV10-3	TRBJ1-1	few	NA	TGTGCCATCAGTCACCTCCTAGGACAAATGAACACTGAAGCTTTCTTT	CAISHLLGQMNTEAFF
TRBV19	TRBJ2-3	few	NA	TGTGCCAGTAGTATGCAGGTTTCCACAGATACGCAGTATTTT	CASSMQVSTDTQYF
TRBV5-3	TRBJ2-7	NA	NA	TGTGCCAGAAGCTTTCAGGGGCGCAGCTACGAGCAGTACTTC	CARSFQGRSYEQYF
TRBV7-2	TRBJ2-5	once	NA	TGTGCCAGCACCTCCCGCGGAGGACTTGGAGAGACCCAGTACTTC	CASTSRGGLGETQYF
TRBV19	TRBJ2-5	once	TRBD2	TGTGCCAGTAGTATTGAGACTAGCGGGAAATCACAAGAGACCCAGTACTTC	CASSIETSGKSQETQYF
TRBV4-3	TRBJ1-2	NA	NA	TGCGCCAGCAGCCAGACAGGTCCCCTCGGCTATGGCTACACCTTC	CASSQTGPLGYGYTF
TRBV14	TRBJ2-7	few	NA	TGTGCCAGCAGCCAAGATCGTCTCTACGAGCAGTACTTC	CASSQDRLYEQYF
TRBV7-2	TRBJ2-5	NA	TRBD2	TGTGCCAGCAGCCTCGGACTAGCGGGGGGGTCTGGACAGACCCAGTACTTC	CASSLGLAGGSGQTQYF
TRBV10-3	TRBJ2-7	NA	NA	TGTGCCATCAGTGAGTATCCGGGGGTACGAGACGAGCAGTACTTC	CAISEYPGVRDEQYF
TRBV7-2	TRBJ1-1	NA	NA	TGTGCCAGCAGCTTAGCGCCAGGGGTTGGTACTGAAGCTTTCTTT	CASSLAPGVGTEAFF
TRBV2	TRBJ1-5	NA	NA	TGTGCCAGCAGTGAACAGGCAGGGTTCGCTCAGCCCCAGCATTTT	CASSEQAGFAQPQHF
TRBV5-1	TRBJ2-3	NA	NA	TGCGCCAGCAGCTTGGATCCCGTCACAGATACGCAGTATTTT	CASSLDPVTDTQYF
TRBV5-6	TRBJ1-4	NA	NA	TGTGCCAGCAGCTATTTGGACAGAATTAATGAAAAACTGTTTTTT	CASSYLDRINEKLFF
TRBV19	TRBJ2-1	NA	TRBD2	TGTGCCAGTAGTAGCCCGGGGAGGGCCCTGGGCAATGAGCAGTTCTTC	CASSSPGRALGNEQFF
TRBV10-3	TRBJ2-5	NA	NA	TGTGCCATCAGTGCTCAGGGAGGCCAAGAGACCCAGTACTTC	CAISAQGGQETQYF
TRBV5-1	TRBJ1-3	NA	NA	TGCGCCAGCAGCCGCGGGGGTAGGGACGAAAACACCATATATTTT	CASSRGGRDENTIYF
TRBV9	TRBJ2-7	NA	TRBD1	TGTGCCAGCAGCTTGTCCGGGACAGGGGGCGAGCAGTACTTC	CASSLSGTGGEQYF
TRBV27	TRBJ1-1	once	NA	TGTGCCAGCAGATGGGGGGGCGCGAACACTGAAGCTTTCTTT	CASRWGGANTEAFF